These 30 T cell receptor beta chains came from one sample sequenced in a study of blood T cell repertoires in COVID-19. Profiled with immunoSEQ multiplex PCR; TCRdb holds only in-frame clones, not every one. In the table there are hundreds of thousands of clones, about four fifths of which are singletons. The sequencing sample was made of PBMCs or T cells enriched from blood (not recorded which). These receptors all stem from a woman aged 60 to 75 who had recovered from COVID-19.

V and J are TRBV5-1 and TRBJ2-1, with 10 bases that match TRBD2. Germline V CDR1 and CDR2: SGHRS, YFSETQ. CDR3 length: 19 amino acids. Unmatched junction bases numbered 11, after V lost 1 base and J lost 1 base. The CDR3 nucleotides are TGCGCCAGCAGCTTGTTCGGGCTAGCGGGAGTCGGGTCCTACAATGAGCAGTTCTTC. The encoded protein is CASSLFGLAGVGSYNEQFF. The full variable domain, its missing parts supplied by reference TRBV5-1 and TRBJ2-1, is KAGVTQTPRYLIKTRGQQVTLSCSPISGHRSVSWYQQTPGQGLQFLFEYFSETQRNKGNFPGRFSGRQFSNSRSEMNVSTLELGDSALYLCASSLFGLAGVGSYNEQFFGPGTRLTVL.

Written as DNA, the CDR3 is TGTGCCAGTAGTATGGGCACCCAGGGGCGCAATCAGCCCCAGCATTTT. Protein: CASSMGTQGRNQPQHF. V gene TRBV19 combines with J gene TRBJ1-5; D possibly corresponds to TRBD1 (6 bases). CDR1 is LNHDA, CDR2 SQIVND, per germline (reference sequence). The V and J ends lost 3 bases and 2 bases respectively, with 14 bases between them. The CDR3 spans 16 residues.

This clone was counted once. The CDR3 bases are TGTGCCAGCACCTTGACTAGCGGGGCCCGGGATACGCAGTATTTT. It is translated as CASTLTSGARDTQYF. The chain uses TRBV2 and TRBJ2-3, with 11 bases fitting TRBD2. The CDR3 spans 15 residues. CDR1 is SNHLY and CDR2 is FYNNEI in the germline V gene. Trimming at V came to 7 bases and at J to 6 bases, leaving 9 bases not matched to a gene.

The chain carries TRBV4-2 and TRBJ2-2; TRBD2 matches at 10 bases. Germline V CDR1 and CDR2: LGHNA, YNFKEQ. Trimming cost V 2 bases and J 6 bases; bases outside gene matches: 9. The CDR3 consists of 17 residues. The CDR3 region is CASSQFTSGDWAGELFF. Here the CDR3 DNA reads TGTGCCAGCAGCCAATTCACTAGCGGGGATTGGGCCGGGGAGCTGTTTTTT.

This clone was detected only once. CDR3 in amino acids: CASSPDGSIWDEQFF. The CDR3 DNA follows: TGCGCCAGCAGCCCCGACGGGAGTATATGGGATGAGCAGTTCTTC. This chain joins TRBV4-1 and TRBJ2-1, with D maybe TRBD2 (6 bases). This CDR3 region has 15 residues. The germline CDR1 and CDR2 sequences are MGHRA and YSYEKL. V lost 4 bases and J 8 bases, leaving 18 bases between the germline ends.

The chain links TRBV18 to TRBJ1-2, with TRBD1 as a possible D gene (5 bases). V was cut by 4 bases and J by 3 bases, with 18 bases left in between. Germline V gene lookup returns CDR1 KGHSH and CDR2 LQKENI. The CDR3 is 16 residues long. The CDR3 coding sequence is TGTGCCAGCTCACTTCGTAAGGACAATTACGACTATGGCTACACCTTC. Amino acids: CASSLRKDNYDYGYTF.

This clone was seen a handful of times. V usage is TRBV5-1 and J usage is TRBJ1-1, with D uncertain. Deletions cut 0 bases from V and 1 base from J, with 10 bases between. CDR1 is SGHRS and CDR2 is YFSETQ in the germline V gene. The CDR3 sequence is 15 residues long. The CDR3 loop reads CASSLGLGANTEAFF. In DNA, the CDR3 is TGCGCCAGCAGCTTGGGGCTGGGAGCGAACACTGAAGCTTTCTTT. Full variable domain (missing parts from reference TRBV5-1 and TRBJ1-1): KAGVTQTPRYLIKTRGQQVTLSCSPISGHRSVSWYQQTPGQGLQFLFEYFSETQRNKGNFPGRFSGRQFSNSRSEMNVSTLELGDSALYLCASSLGLGANTEAFFGQGTRLTVV.

The chain employs TRBV5-4 and TRBJ1-3; TRBD1 aligns across 10 bases. Trimming removed 4 bases from V and 2 bases from J; junction bases left unmatched: 6. Germline CDR1 and CDR2: SGHNT and YYREEE (reference sequence). The CDR3 sequence is 16 residues long. Here the CDR3 DNA reads TGTGCCAGCAGCCCGGGACAGGGGATAGCTGGAAACACCATATATTTT. Translated, it gives CASSPGQGIAGNTIYF.

This sequence joins TRBV29-1 and TRBJ2-3; perhaps TRBD1 as D (6 bases). The CDR3 extends over 11 amino acids. Trimming removed 8 bases from V and 6 bases from J, with 12 bases in between. Germline CDR1 reads SQVTM; CDR2 reads ANQGSEA. CDR3 DNA sequence: TGCAGCCTGGGTACAGGGGATACGCAGTATTTT. Protein product: CSLGTGDTQYF.

The rearrangement links TRBV3-1 (or the pseudogene TRBV3-2) to TRBJ1-3; D uncertain. The CDR3 length is 13 residues. The V end lost 1 base, the J end lost 4 bases, and 5 bases lay between the germline ends. Germline assignment: CDR1 LGHDT and CDR2 YNNKEL (reference sequence). The CDR3 sequence: CASSQGAGNTIYF. CDR3 nucleotides: TGTGCCAGCAGCCAAGGTGCGGGAAACACCATATATTTT.

V gene TRBV6-5 combines with J gene TRBJ2-7, with D maybe TRBD2 (5 bases). V was clipped by 0 bases and J by 2 bases, with 8 bases between them. From germline, CDR1 is MNHEY and CDR2 SVGAGI. CDR3 length equals 14 residues. CDR3 nucleotides: TGTGCCAGCAGTTACTCGCCGGGGACCTACGAGCAGTACTTC. It specifies CASSYSPGTYEQYF.

The V gene is TRBV11-3, the J gene TRBJ2-1; TRBD1 is a possible D gene (7 bases). The CDR3 is 16 residues long. The ends were cut back, 2 bases at V and 5 bases at J, with 16 bases in the middle. Germline V lookup: CDR1 SGHNT, CDR2 YENEEA. The CDR3: CASSLSRGAWNNEQFF. For the CDR3, the DNA is TGTGCCAGCAGCTTATCCAGGGGGGCCTGGAACAATGAGCAGTTCTTC. The variable domain in full, completed from reference TRBV11-3 and TRBJ2-1, reads EAGVVQSPRYKIIEKKQPVAFWCNPISGHNTLYWYLQNLGQGPELLIRYENEEAVDDSQLPKDRFSAERLKGVDSTLKIQPAELGDSAVYLCASSLSRGAWNNEQFFGPGTRLTVL.

The chain employs TRBV7-2 and TRBJ1-4; 8 bases are a match to TRBD1. The V and J ends lost 5 bases and 3 bases, in that order; junction bases with no gene match: 5. The germline gives CDR1 SGHTA, CDR2 FQGNSA. This CDR3 region has 15 residues. This chain's CDR3 is CASSIRTGSNEKLFF. CDR3 in DNA: TGTGCCAGCAGCATCCGGACAGGGTCTAATGAAAAACTGTTTTTT.

This chain links TRBV27 with TRBJ1-2; a weak D match, TRBD1 (6 bases). The CDR3 totals 14 residues. Germline CDR1 MNHEY, CDR2 SMNVEV (reference sequence). V lost 0 bases to trimming and J lost 8 bases, with 13 bases between them. The DNA of the CDR3 is TGTGCCAGCAGTTTATCGTGGCAGGGGCTCGGCTACACCTTC. Amino acids: CASSLSWQGLGYTF.

This rearrangement joins TRBV11-3 to TRBJ2-4; the D gene is possibly TRBD2 (6 bases). The CDR3 is 15 amino acids. Deletions cut 1 base from V and 6 bases from J, with 13 bases between. Germline V gene sequence: CDR1 SGHNT, CDR2 YENEEA. The CDR3 nucleotides read TGTGCCAGCAGCTTAGGCCTAGCGAATAGAAACATTCAGTACTTC. It codes for CASSLGLANRNIQYF.

This chain's CDR3 is CASSRVAGGFNEQFF. The CDR3 nucleotides read TGCGCCAGCAGCAGGGTAGCGGGAGGGTTCAATGAGCAGTTCTTC. The V gene is TRBV5-1, the J gene TRBJ2-1; 11 nucleotides line up with TRBD2. CDR1 SGHRS and CDR2 YFSETQ come from the germline V gene. Trimming removed 4 bases from V and 6 bases from J; junction bases left unmatched: 6. This CDR3 region has 15 residues.

The chain has TRBV7-2 and TRBJ1-2; unclear D gene. Trimming took off 5 bases at V and 0 bases at J, with 13 bases between the two ends. The CDR3 covers 15 residues. The germline gives CDR1 SGHTA, CDR2 FQGNSA. The DNA for the CDR3 is TGTGCCAGCAGCACCAGACCCACAGCTAACTATGGCTACACCTTC. It encodes CASSTRPTANYGYTF.

The rearrangement links TRBV24-1 to TRBJ2-1; unclear D gene. V lost 4 bases, J lost 4 bases, and 10 bases lay in between. The CDR3 contains 14 residues. CDR1 and CDR2 from the germline V gene are KGHDR and SFDVKD. This chain's CDR3 is CATSDSDLYNEQFF. CDR3 bases: TGTGCCACCAGTGACTCCGACTTATACAATGAGCAGTTCTTC.

This chain connects TRBV24-1 to TRBJ1-5; D is perhaps TRBD1 (5 bases). Trimming left V 3 bases short and J 10 bases short, with 12 bases between. CDR3 length: 13 residues. CDR1 and CDR2 from the germline V gene are KGHDR and SFDVKD. The CDR3, as DNA: TGTGCCACCAGTGATCTCCGGAGGGGTCCCCAGCATTTT. Amino acids: CATSDLRRGPQHF.

This chain uses TRBV7-3 with TRBJ2-2; D remains ambiguous. CDR3 size: 14 residues. V was cut by 5 bases and J by 7 bases, with 14 bases left in between. Germline lookup yields CDR1 SGHTA and CDR2 FQGTGA. As DNA, the CDR3 is TGTGCCAGCAGCCCCGGATCGGGTATCGGGGAGCTGTTTTTT. Encoded protein: CASSPGSGIGELFF.

The CDR3 reads CASSIPLIRETYNEQFF. The CDR3 coding sequence is TGTGCCAGCAGCATACCTCTTATCCGGGAGACCTACAATGAGCAGTTCTTC. The J gene is TRBJ2-1, the V gene TRBV7-9; possibly TRBD2 for D (6 bases). V was pared by 5 bases and J by 2 bases, with 19 bases between. The CDR3 is 17 amino acids. Germline CDR1 is SEHNR and CDR2 is FQNEAQ (reference sequence).

The V call is TRBV10-1, the J call TRBJ1-6; D is possibly TRBD1 (6 bases). V lost 4 bases to trimming and J lost 5 bases, with 9 bases between them. CDR3 length: 14 residues. Germline assignment: CDR1 WNHNN and CDR2 SYGVQD (reference sequence). The CDR3 DNA sequence: TGCGCCAGCAGTGTGGGACAAGATAATTCACCCCTCCACTTT. Its protein product is CASSVGQDNSPLHF.

The chain links TRBV13 to TRBJ1-2; 10 bases are a match to TRBD1. Trimming took 5 bases from V and 2 from J; bases not matched to a gene: 5. Germline V gives CDR1 PRHDT, CDR2 FYEKMQ (reference sequence). The CDR3 loop spans 15 amino acids. CDR3 bases: TGTGCCAGCAGCGAAGGGACAGGGGTCAACTATGGCTACACCTTC. It specifies CASSEGTGVNYGYTF.

This clone was observed a handful of times. This sequence joins TRBV9 and TRBJ1-3; 8 nucleotides match TRBD1. Per the germline V gene, CDR1 is SGDLS and CDR2 is YYNGEE. The CDR3 contains 16 residues. V shed 3 bases, J shed 3 bases, and the junction held 8 bases outside the gene matches. The CDR3 sequence is CASSDQTGEGGNTIYF. Here the CDR3 DNA reads TGTGCCAGCAGCGATCAGACAGGGGAAGGTGGAAACACCATATATTTT.

The chain recombines TRBV10-1 with TRBJ2-3, with 9 nucleotides matching TRBD2. J was trimmed by 8 bases and V by 4 bases; bases with no gene match: 7. The CDR3 has 14 amino acids. Germline V gene data show CDR1 as WNHNN and CDR2 as SYGVQD (reference sequence). Here the CDR3 reads CASSVAGAGGTQYF. The CDR3 bases are TGCGCCAGCAGTGTAGCGGGAGCGGGGGGTACGCAGTATTTT.

With regard to this clone: A clone one base away is much larger, so this may be a read error. This sample includes further DNA sequences coding for the same CDR3. The chain is built from TRBV5-6 and TRBJ1-1; D is perhaps TRBD1 (5 bases). Trimming shortened V by 0 bases and J by 0 bases, and 9 bases separated the two germline ends. Germline CDR1 reads SGHDT; CDR2 reads YYEEEE. CDR3 length equals 15 residues. The CDR3 sequence: CASSLVGRVNTEAFF. CDR3 DNA: TGTGCCAGCAGCTTGGTGGGCAGGGTGAACACTGAAGCTTTCTTT.

This clone was counted between two and nine times. The V call is TRBV18, the J call TRBJ1-6, with unresolved D. V lost 2 bases and J 10 bases, leaving 18 bases between the germline ends. This CDR3 region has 16 residues. Germline V gene data show CDR1 as KGHSH and CDR2 as LQKENI. The CDR3 nucleotides read TGTGCCAGCTCACCAATCGGGGTGAAGGAGAGCTCACCCCTCCACTTT. Amino acids: CASSPIGVKESSPLHF.

The chain employs TRBV20-1 and TRBJ2-1; the D gene is possibly TRBD2 (6 bases). There are 14 residues in the CDR3. V lost 3 bases and J lost 4, with 13 bases in between. CDR1 DFQATT and CDR2 SNEGSKA come from the germline V gene (reference sequence). The CDR3 loop is CSASVLAFYNEQFF. DNA for the CDR3: TGCAGTGCTAGTGTGCTAGCGTTTTACAATGAGCAGTTCTTC.

DNA of the CDR3: TGTGCCACCAGCAGAGGGACAGGGGGATACGAGCAGTACTTC. Protein sequence: CATSRGTGGYEQYF. The rearrangement joins TRBV15 to TRBJ2-7, with 10 positions matching TRBD1. This CDR3 comprises 14 residues. The V and J ends lost 1 base and 4 bases, in that order; junction bases with no gene match: 1. The germline V gene has CDR1 LNHNV and CDR2 YYDKDF (reference sequence).

This clone was picked up one time. The chain employs TRBV5-6 and TRBJ2-3; D remains unclear. Germline assignment: CDR1 SGHDT and CDR2 YYEEEE. The CDR3 has 14 amino acids. V gave up 5 bases and J gave up 3 bases, with 13 bases separating them. CDR3 amino acids: CASRQSYATDTQYF. The CDR3 bases are TGTGCCAGCAGACAGTCATATGCTACAGATACGCAGTATTTT.